The entry below describes one TCR beta chain. This record belongs to a study of shared clonotypes between healthy human individuals. Study summary: Three plates each covered CD4 naive and memory; CD8 naive two, CD8 memory one.

Assay execution proceeded at the deep level. Only in-frame clones appear in the TCRdb table, and some are missing; sequencing was by immunoSEQ multiplex PCR. This sample yields 190,000 or so clones, of which over 50% are seen a single time; about 10% belongs to the top ten. Germline V lookup: CDR1 MNHNY, CDR2 SVGAGI (reference sequence). The CDR3 has 16 residues. The trim removed 6 bases at V and 7 bases at J, leaving 13 bases unmatched. The origin of this receptor is a man younger than 40 in good health. The chain is built from TRBV6-6 and TRBJ2-1, with 9 bases lining up with TRBD2. The sample was memory CD4+ T cells sorted from blood. The subset denotes: CD45RA-negative fraction. CDR3 sequence: CASSERGGGVRNEQFF. The CDR3, as DNA: TGTGCCAGCAGCGAAAGAGGCGGGGGGGTTCGGAATGAGCAGTTCTTC.